Shown below are 5 T cell receptor beta chains from a single sample sequenced in a study of blood T cell repertoires in COVID-19. The repertoire was sequenced with immunoSEQ multiplex PCR; TCRdb's copy has only in-frame clones and lacks some. The repertoire includes roughly 480,000 clones, roughly 87% of them detected once, and over 0.7% sits in the top ten. The sample was peripheral blood. The receptors derive from a man aged 18 to 29 with COVID-19, enrolled during active disease.

The table lists this clone with a few counts. The J gene is TRBJ1-2, the V gene TRBV6-4; tentative D call: TRBD1 (6 bases). Germline loops: CDR1 MRHNA, CDR2 SNTAGT. This CDR3 spans 15 amino acids. V lost 2 bases, J lost 3 bases, and 13 bases lay in between. CDR3 sequence reads: CASSDDRRPHYGYTF. The CDR3, as DNA: TGTGCCAGCAGTGACGACAGGAGGCCTCACTATGGCTACACCTTC.

The V call is TRBV6-2 or TRBV6-3, the J call TRBJ2-3; 16 bases are a match to TRBD2. The junction had 8 bases not matched to a gene; V was cut back by 4 bases and J by 1 base. From germline, CDR1 is MNHEY and CDR2 SVGEGT. CDR3 length equals 19 residues. The CDR3 DNA follows: TGTGCCAGCAGTTCCCTATGGGGACTAGCGGGAGGGGGCACAGATACGCAGTATTTT. Its protein is CASSSLWGLAGGGTDTQYF.

Here the CDR3 DNA reads TGTGCCAGCAGCTGGGACAGGGCCCAAGAGACCCAGTACTTC. This sequence encodes CASSWDRAQETQYF. The chain combines TRBV6-5 with TRBJ2-5; the match to TRBD1 covers 9 bases. V was pared by 6 bases and J by 1 base, with 3 bases of the junction left unmatched. Looked up from germline, CDR1 is MNHEY and CDR2 is SVGAGI. CDR3 length: 14 amino acids.

The rearrangement uses TRBV10-1 and TRBJ2-3, with D tentatively TRBD1 (6 bases). Between the trimmed V and J ends, which lost 4 bases and 0 bases, there was a span of 14 bases. Germline CDR1 and CDR2: WNHNN and SYGVQD (reference sequence). The CDR3 sequence is 16 residues long. This CDR3 is CASSGRQDSSTDTQYF. CDR3 in DNA: TGCGCCAGCAGTGGGCGACAGGATTCTAGCACAGATACGCAGTATTTT.

This chain connects TRBV3-1 (or the pseudogene TRBV3-2) to TRBJ1-2, with D perhaps matching TRBD1 (5 bases). V was shortened by 6 bases and J by 7 bases, with 18 bases between the two germline ends. CDR1 is LGHDT, CDR2 YNNKEL, per germline (reference sequence). The CDR3 is made up of 14 amino acids. In DNA, the CDR3 is TGTGCCAGCAGTCCAGGGCGACGCCTGGGTGGCTACACCTTC. Encoded protein: CASSPGRRLGGYTF.